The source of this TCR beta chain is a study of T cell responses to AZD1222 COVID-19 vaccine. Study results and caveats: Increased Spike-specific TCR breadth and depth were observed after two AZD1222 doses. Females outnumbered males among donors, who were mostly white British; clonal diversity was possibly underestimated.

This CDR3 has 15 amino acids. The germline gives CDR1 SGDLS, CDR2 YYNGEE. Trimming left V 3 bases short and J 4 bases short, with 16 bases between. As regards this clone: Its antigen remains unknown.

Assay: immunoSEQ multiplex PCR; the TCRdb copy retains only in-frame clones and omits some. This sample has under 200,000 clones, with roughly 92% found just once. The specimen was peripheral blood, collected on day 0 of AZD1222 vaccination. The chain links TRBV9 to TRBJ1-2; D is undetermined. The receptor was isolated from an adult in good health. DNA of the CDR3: TGTGCCAGCAGCGCGTTCCTCGAGATGGGCTATGGCTACACCTTC. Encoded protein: CASSAFLEMGYGYTF.